The clone carrying this TCR beta chain was observed many times. The antigen remains unidentified. This specimen comes from a study of response to subunit inactivated influenza vaccine. General study points: The study's authors posited that every seasonal influenza vaccination enlists few new T cells.

The CDR3 is 11 amino acids. The germline V gene has CDR1 SGHNT and CDR2 YENEEA. With 4 bases removed from V and 10 bases from J, the gap between germline ends came to 8 bases. TCRdb independently ran MiXCR on the RT-PCR reads; one entry per CDR3 protein. The data show some 640,000 distinct CDR3 sequences, 14% seen once. The rearrangement uses TRBV11-3 and TRBJ2-1; no reliable D call. The receptor was isolated from a man aged 50-59 years who received an inactivated influenza vaccine. The sequences come from PBMCs from blood, collected 14 to 15 days before vaccination. The DNA for the CDR3 is TGTGCCAGCAGCTCACATGAGGAGCAGTTCTTC. Its translation: CASSSHEEQFF.